The rows below give T cell receptor beta chains drawn from one sample of a study of cytomegalovirus exposure and HLA in healthy donors. TCRdb keeps only in-frame clones here, not all; method: immunoSEQ multiplex PCR. Among about 190,000 clones listed, more than 60% were seen once. The sequencing input was PBMCs. The source of these receptors is a young woman in good health and CMV-seropositive. The CDR3 runs from the conserved cysteine through the conserved F or W. A D gene is named only where the DNA matches it firmly. Expanded clones are given a class, and other clones once, few, many or no size at all.

j_gene | d_gene | v_gene | abundance | CDR3nt | CDR3aa
TRBJ2-3 | NA | TRBV27 | few | TGTGCCAGCAGTTTGAGTGGGCCATCCCAGGGTACGCAGTATTTT | CASSLSGPSQGTQYF
TRBJ2-3 | NA | TRBV9 | few | TGTGCCAGCAGCCTGCGGCAGAGCACAGATACGCAGTATTTT | CASSLRQSTDTQYF
TRBJ2-3 | NA | TRBV7-8 | NA | TGTGCCAGCAGCTTAGGCCCCCGACAGAGCACAGATACGCAGTATTTT | CASSLGPRQSTDTQYF
TRBJ2-5 | TRBD1 | TRBV5-1 | few | TGCGCCAGCAGCGGCGGGACAGGGGCCGGGACCCAGTACTTC | CASSGGTGAGTQYF
TRBJ1-3 | NA | TRBV18 | NA | TGTGCCAGCTCACCACTAGGAGGGCAGCGAGGAAACACCATATATTTT | CASSPLGGQRGNTIYF
TRBJ1-1 | TRBD1 | TRBV4-1 | NA | TGCGCCAGCAGCCAAGAGATCAGGGGGTTTGATGAAGCTTTCTTT | CASSQEIRGFDEAFF
TRBJ1-5 | TRBD1 | TRBV4-1 | few | TGCGCCAGCAGCCCGGGACAGGGGTTGGAGGAGCAGCCCCAGCATTTT | CASSPGQGLEEQPQHF
TRBJ1-1 | NA | TRBV6-5 | few | TGTGCCAGCAGTTACGCGGGGATTGAAGCTTTCTTT | CASSYAGIEAFF
TRBJ1-4 | TRBD1 | TRBV5-1 | NA | TGCGCCAGCAGCCAGGGGGGAACGCAAGCAACTAATGAAAAACTGTTTTTT | CASSQGGTQATNEKLFF
TRBJ2-7 | TRBD1 | TRBV6-1 | NA | TGTGCCAGCAGTCCTCCGGGACAGGGTCACGAGCAGTACTTC | CASSPPGQGHEQYF
TRBJ2-2 | NA | TRBV5-3 | NA | TGTGCCAGAAGCTTCCGTCGGGAAGAGAACACCGGGGAGCTGTTTTTT | CARSFRREENTGELFF
TRBJ2-3 | NA | TRBV2 | NA | TGTGCCAGCAGAGGACTTCTACACACAGATACGCAGTATTTT | CASRGLLHTDTQYF
TRBJ2-7 | NA | TRBV9 | few | TGTGCCAGCAGCTGGACAGAGGCCACCACCTACGAGCAGTACTTC | CASSWTEATTYEQYF
TRBJ2-1 | NA | TRBV30 | NA | TGTGCCTGGATTCGGGGGAGCTACAATGAGCAGTTCTTC | CAWIRGSYNEQFF
TRBJ1-6 | NA | TRBV9 | NA | TGTGCCAGCAGCGCTGGGGGGGGTTCACCCCTCCACTTT | CASSAGGGSPLHF
TRBJ1-2 | NA | TRBV30 | NA | TGTGCCTGGAGTGTACAGACGACGTATGGCTACACCTTC | CAWSVQTTYGYTF
TRBJ2-2 | TRBD2 | TRBV4-3 | NA | TGCGCCAGCAGCCAACTTTTTCGATCGGTAGCGGGGAACACCGGGGAGCTGTTTTTT | CASSQLFRSVAGNTGELFF
TRBJ2-3 | TRBD1 | TRBV4-3 | NA | TGCGCCAGCAGCCAAGACGGGGACAGGGCCACAGATACGCAGTATTTT | CASSQDGDRATDTQYF
TRBJ2-7 | NA | TRBV2 | NA | TGTGCCAGCCGGACTCACGAGAACGAGCAGTACTTC | CASRTHENEQYF
TRBJ2-2 | NA | TRBV5-1 | NA | TGCGCCAGCAGCTTCCCAAACACCGGGGAGCTGTTTTTT | CASSFPNTGELFF